The rows below give T cell receptor beta chains drawn from one sample of a study of graft-versus-host responses after intestinal transplantation. Clones were read by immunoSEQ multiplex PCR, and TCRdb kept only the in-frame ones, dropping some. This sample has 7,500 to 10,000 clones; 94% occur once, and the top ten carry about 2.2%. The sample was PBMCs, taken 8 days after intestinal transplant. These TCRs come from a human patient who received an intestinal transplant, so some T cells may come from the graft donor. CDR3s include the opening cysteine and the closing phenylalanine or tryptophan. A D gene is named only where the DNA matches it firmly. Only part of the rows carry a size: once, few, many, or a class if the clone is expanded.

d_gene: .; abundance: .; j_gene: TRBJ1-1; v_gene: TRBV7-9; CDR3nt: TGTGCCAGCAGCCCGGTGGCGGCAGGGTACACTGAAGCTTTCTTT; CDR3aa: CASSPVAAGYTEAFF
d_gene: .; abundance: .; j_gene: TRBJ1-1; v_gene: TRBV9; CDR3nt: TGTGCCAGCAGCGCGTCCCCCAGCTGGGTAAACACTGAAGCTTTCTTT; CDR3aa: CASSASPSWVNTEAFF
d_gene: .; abundance: .; j_gene: TRBJ2-1; v_gene: TRBV28; CDR3nt: TGTGCCAGCAGTAAACTGACGGACTATAACTACAATGAGCAGTTCTTC; CDR3aa: CASSKLTDYNYNEQFF
d_gene: TRBD2; abundance: .; j_gene: TRBJ2-7; v_gene: TRBV4-2; CDR3nt: TGTGCCAGCAGCCCTACTGGGACTAGCAGGGACGAGCAGTACTTC; CDR3aa: CASSPTGTSRDEQYF
d_gene: .; abundance: .; j_gene: TRBJ2-4; v_gene: TRBV27; CDR3nt: TGTGCCAGCAGTTTATCAATGGGGCACGCCAAAAACATTCAGTACTTC; CDR3aa: CASSLSMGHAKNIQYF
d_gene: .; abundance: .; j_gene: TRBJ1-5; v_gene: TRBV5-1; CDR3nt: TGCGCCAGCAGCCCGATGGGGAATCAGCCCCAGCATTTT; CDR3aa: CASSPMGNQPQHF
d_gene: TRBD2; abundance: .; j_gene: TRBJ2-7; v_gene: TRBV7-8; CDR3nt: TGTGCCAGCAGCACCAACCCGTTAGCGGGGGGAACCTACGAGCAGTACTTC; CDR3aa: CASSTNPLAGGTYEQYF
d_gene: TRBD1; abundance: .; j_gene: TRBJ1-5; v_gene: TRBV10-3; CDR3nt: TGTGCCATCAGTGACCGGGGACAGGGCCAAGGGCCCCAGCATTTT; CDR3aa: CAISDRGQGQGPQHF
d_gene: TRBD1; abundance: .; j_gene: TRBJ1-6; v_gene: TRBV7-6; CDR3nt: TGTGCCAGCAGTATTGGGACAGGGGATTCACCCCTCCACTTT; CDR3aa: CASSIGTGDSPLHF
d_gene: .; abundance: .; j_gene: TRBJ1-1; v_gene: TRBV7-9; CDR3nt: TGTGCCAGCAGCTTAGGAACAGGGTGGTTGGTAGCTTTCTTT; CDR3aa: CASSLGTGWLVAFF
d_gene: TRBD1; abundance: .; j_gene: TRBJ2-7; v_gene: TRBV18; CDR3nt: TGTGCCAGCTCTCCAGGGACAGTTCCCTACGAGCAGTACTTC; CDR3aa: CASSPGTVPYEQYF
d_gene: .; abundance: .; j_gene: TRBJ2-3; v_gene: TRBV7-2; CDR3nt: TGTGCCAGCAGCCCTCGGCCAAGTCATCCGCACGGAGATACGCAGTATTTT; CDR3aa: CASSPRPSHPHGDTQYF
d_gene: .; abundance: .; j_gene: TRBJ2-7; v_gene: TRBV4-1; CDR3nt: TGCGCCAGCAGCCAACGGGCCTCCTCCTACGAGCAGTACTTC; CDR3aa: CASSQRASSYEQYF
d_gene: .; abundance: once; j_gene: TRBJ2-1; v_gene: TRBV29-1; CDR3nt: TGCAGCGTTGACTTGGGGGCCTACAATGAGCAGTTCTTC; CDR3aa: CSVDLGAYNEQFF
d_gene: .; abundance: .; j_gene: TRBJ2-5; v_gene: TRBV4-1; CDR3nt: TGCGCCAGCAGCCTCGCCGGGACAAGGGAGACCCAGTACTTC; CDR3aa: CASSLAGTRETQYF
d_gene: .; abundance: .; j_gene: TRBJ1-5; v_gene: TRBV6-1; CDR3nt: TGTGCCAGCAGTGAACCCCCCGGATATAGCAATCAGCCCCAGCATTTT; CDR3aa: CASSEPPGYSNQPQHF
d_gene: .; abundance: .; j_gene: TRBJ1-2; v_gene: TRBV6-5; CDR3nt: TGTGCCAGCAGTTACCTAGGGTTCCATGGCTACACCTTC; CDR3aa: CASSYLGFHGYTF
d_gene: TRBD1; abundance: .; j_gene: TRBJ2-3; v_gene: TRBV29-1; CDR3nt: TGCAGCGTTGAAGGTGACAGGGAAAGTTCAGATACGCAGTATTTT; CDR3aa: CSVEGDRESSDTQYF
d_gene: .; abundance: .; j_gene: TRBJ2-7; v_gene: TRBV14; CDR3nt: TGTGCCAGCAGCCTCCGGACAGTTTCCTACGAGCAGTACTTC; CDR3aa: CASSLRTVSYEQYF
d_gene: .; abundance: .; j_gene: TRBJ2-7; v_gene: TRBV7-9; CDR3nt: TGTGCCAGCAGCGATACCTACGAGCAGTACTTC; CDR3aa: CASSDTYEQYF
d_gene: TRBD1; abundance: .; j_gene: TRBJ2-3; v_gene: TRBV28; CDR3nt: TGTGCCAGCACTCCGGACAGGGGGCTCACAGATACGCAGTATTTT; CDR3aa: CASTPDRGLTDTQYF
d_gene: .; abundance: .; j_gene: TRBJ1-5; v_gene: TRBV19; CDR3nt: TGTGCCAGTTGCGGGGATAGCAATCAGCCCCAGCATTTT; CDR3aa: CASCGDSNQPQHF
d_gene: .; abundance: few; j_gene: TRBJ1-2; v_gene: TRBV19; CDR3nt: TGTGCCAGTAGTCTCGGGGGGGCTAACTATGGCTACACCTTC; CDR3aa: CASSLGGANYGYTF
d_gene: .; abundance: .; j_gene: TRBJ2-7; v_gene: TRBV2; CDR3nt: TGTGCCAGCAGTGAGTTTGGGACCCGCTTCGAGCAGTACTTC; CDR3aa: CASSEFGTRFEQYF
d_gene: .; abundance: .; j_gene: TRBJ2-6; v_gene: TRBV28; CDR3nt: TGTGCCAGCAGGACACGGGACTCCCTCTCTGGGGCCAACGTCCTGACTTTC; CDR3aa: CASRTRDSLSGANVLTF
d_gene: .; abundance: .; j_gene: TRBJ1-5; v_gene: TRBV6-1; CDR3nt: TGTGCCAGCAATATATGGCCAGGGGCCCAGCCCCAGCATTTT; CDR3aa: CASNIWPGAQPQHF
d_gene: TRBD1; abundance: .; j_gene: TRBJ2-3; v_gene: TRBV5-1; CDR3nt: TGCGCCAGCGAAAACAGGGGGCGGTGGTATTTT; CDR3aa: CASENRGRWYF
d_gene: TRBD2; abundance: .; j_gene: TRBJ2-5; v_gene: TRBV27; CDR3nt: TGTGCCAGCAACATTGTCGGGGGGGCAATAGAGACCCAGTACTTC; CDR3aa: CASNIVGGAIETQYF
d_gene: .; abundance: .; j_gene: TRBJ2-7; v_gene: TRBV7-9; CDR3nt: TGTGCCAGCAGCTTAGGTTGGCAGGGAGAACCCTCCTACGAGCAGTACTTC; CDR3aa: CASSLGWQGEPSYEQYF
d_gene: .; abundance: .; j_gene: TRBJ2-3; v_gene: TRBV5-6; CDR3nt: TGTGCCAGCAGCTATAACCTTGCCGCAGATACGCAGTATTTT; CDR3aa: CASSYNLAADTQYF
d_gene: .; abundance: .; j_gene: TRBJ2-1; v_gene: TRBV27; CDR3nt: TGTGCCAGCAGTTTATTAGGGAACAATGAGCAGTTCTTC; CDR3aa: CASSLLGNNEQFF